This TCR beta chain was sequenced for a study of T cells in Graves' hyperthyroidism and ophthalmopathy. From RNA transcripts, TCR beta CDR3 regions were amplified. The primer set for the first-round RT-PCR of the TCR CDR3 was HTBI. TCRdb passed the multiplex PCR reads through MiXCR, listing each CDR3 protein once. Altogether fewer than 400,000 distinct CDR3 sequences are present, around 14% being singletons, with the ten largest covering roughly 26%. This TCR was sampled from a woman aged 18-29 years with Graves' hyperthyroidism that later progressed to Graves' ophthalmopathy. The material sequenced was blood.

CDR3 sequence: CASSLATGLLGQFF. Written as DNA, the CDR3 is TGTGCCAGCAGTTTAGCGACAGGGCTGTTAGGGCAGTTCTTC. The chain combines TRBV12-3 or TRBV12-4 with TRBJ2-1, with 7 bases matching TRBD1. The V segment lost 0 bases and the J segment 12 bases; nucleotides outside the gene matches: 8. The CDR3 is 14 amino acids.